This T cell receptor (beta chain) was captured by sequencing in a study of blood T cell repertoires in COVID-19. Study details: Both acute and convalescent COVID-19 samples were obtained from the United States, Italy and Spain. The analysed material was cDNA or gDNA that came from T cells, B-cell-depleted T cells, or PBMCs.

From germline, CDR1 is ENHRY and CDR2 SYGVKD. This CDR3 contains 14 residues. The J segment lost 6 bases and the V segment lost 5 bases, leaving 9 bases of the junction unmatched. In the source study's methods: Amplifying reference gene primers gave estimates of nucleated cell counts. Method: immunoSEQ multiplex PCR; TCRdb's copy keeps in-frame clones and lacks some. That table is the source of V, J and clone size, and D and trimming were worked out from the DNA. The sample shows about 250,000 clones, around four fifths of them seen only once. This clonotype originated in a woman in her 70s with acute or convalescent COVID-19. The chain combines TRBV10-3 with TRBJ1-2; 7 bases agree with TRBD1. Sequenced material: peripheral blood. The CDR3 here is CAISKDRPSDGYTF. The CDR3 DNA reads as TGTGCCATCAGTAAGGACAGGCCGTCAGATGGCTACACCTTC.